This TCR beta chain derives from a study of T cell changes during pregnancy in multiple sclerosis. Germline assignment: CDR1 SNHLY and CDR2 FYNNEI. The ends lost 9 bases at V and 5 bases at J; junction bases unmatched: 12. CDR3 size: 15 residues. Produced via immunoSEQ multiplex PCR; TCRdb's table is partial and in-frame only. Here the sample spans tens of thousands of clones, more than 85% being singletons. The V call is TRBV2, the J call TRBJ1-5; TRBD1 agrees at 8 bases. The material was CD8+ T cells from peripheral blood mononuclear cells, obtained after pregnancy. This clonotype was obtained from a female donor with multiple sclerosis, enrolled in a pregnancy study. CDR3 coding DNA: TGTGCCAGTGTGCCCGCGGACAGGGATTATCAGCCCCAGCATTTT. This encodes CASVPADRDYQPQHF. Combining the CDR3 with reference TRBV2 and TRBJ1-5 gives the whole variable domain EPEVTQTPSHQVTQMGQEVILRCVPISNHLYFYWYRQILGQKVEFLVSFYNNEISEKSEIFDDQFSVERPDGSNFTLKIRSTKLEDSAMYFCASVPADRDYQPQHFGDGTRLSIL.